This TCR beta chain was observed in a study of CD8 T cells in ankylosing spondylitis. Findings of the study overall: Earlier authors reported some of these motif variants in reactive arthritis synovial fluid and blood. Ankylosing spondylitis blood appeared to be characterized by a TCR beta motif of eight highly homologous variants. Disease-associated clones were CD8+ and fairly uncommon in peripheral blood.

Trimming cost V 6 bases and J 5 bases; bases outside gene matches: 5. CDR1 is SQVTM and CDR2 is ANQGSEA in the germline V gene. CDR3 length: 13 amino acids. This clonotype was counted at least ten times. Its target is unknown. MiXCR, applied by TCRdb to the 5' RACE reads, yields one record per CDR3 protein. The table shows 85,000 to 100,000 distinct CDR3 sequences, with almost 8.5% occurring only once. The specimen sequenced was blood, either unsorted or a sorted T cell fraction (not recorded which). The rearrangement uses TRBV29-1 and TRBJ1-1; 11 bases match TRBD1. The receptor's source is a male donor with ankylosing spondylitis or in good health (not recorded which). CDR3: CSVEGQGGTEAFF. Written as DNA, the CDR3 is TGCAGCGTCGAGGGACAGGGGGGGACTGAAGCTTTCTTT.